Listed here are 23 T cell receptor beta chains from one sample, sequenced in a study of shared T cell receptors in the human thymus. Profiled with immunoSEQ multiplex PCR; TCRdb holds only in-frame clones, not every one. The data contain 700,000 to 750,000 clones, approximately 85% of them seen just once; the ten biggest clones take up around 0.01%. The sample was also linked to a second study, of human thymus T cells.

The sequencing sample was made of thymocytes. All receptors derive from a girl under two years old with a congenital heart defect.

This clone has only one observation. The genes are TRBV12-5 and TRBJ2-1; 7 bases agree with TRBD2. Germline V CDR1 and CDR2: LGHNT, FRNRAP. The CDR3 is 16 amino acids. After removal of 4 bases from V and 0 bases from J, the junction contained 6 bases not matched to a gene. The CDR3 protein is CASGSRAGSSYNEQFF. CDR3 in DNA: TGTGCTAGTGGTTCAAGAGCGGGGAGCTCCTACAATGAGCAGTTCTTC.

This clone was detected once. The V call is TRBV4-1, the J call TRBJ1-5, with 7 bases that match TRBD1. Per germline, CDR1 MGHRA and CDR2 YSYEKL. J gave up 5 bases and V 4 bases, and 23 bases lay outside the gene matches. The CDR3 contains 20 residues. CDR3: CASSPDRVTFRLWIDQPQHF. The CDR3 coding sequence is TGCGCCAGCAGCCCTGACAGGGTAACATTTCGGCTTTGGATCGATCAGCCCCAGCATTTT.

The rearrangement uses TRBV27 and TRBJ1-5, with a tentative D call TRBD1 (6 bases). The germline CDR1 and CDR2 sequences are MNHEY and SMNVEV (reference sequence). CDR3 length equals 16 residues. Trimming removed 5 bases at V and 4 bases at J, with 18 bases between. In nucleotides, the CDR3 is TGTGCCAGCAGTGTTTCAGGGGCCGGTGGGAATCAGCCCCAGCATTTT. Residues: CASSVSGAGGNQPQHF.

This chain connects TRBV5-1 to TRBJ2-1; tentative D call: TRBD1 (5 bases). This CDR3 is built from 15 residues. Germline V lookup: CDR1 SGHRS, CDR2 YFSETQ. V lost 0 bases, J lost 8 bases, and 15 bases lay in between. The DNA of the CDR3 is TGCGCCAGCAGCTTGGTATCGGGCAGGGATGATGAGCAGTTCTTC. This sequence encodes CASSLVSGRDDEQFF. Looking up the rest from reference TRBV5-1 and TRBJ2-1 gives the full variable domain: KAGVTQTPRYLIKTRGQQVTLSCSPISGHRSVSWYQQTPGQGLQFLFEYFSETQRNKGNFPGRFSGRQFSNSRSEMNVSTLELGDSALYLCASSLVSGRDDEQFFGPGTRLTVL.

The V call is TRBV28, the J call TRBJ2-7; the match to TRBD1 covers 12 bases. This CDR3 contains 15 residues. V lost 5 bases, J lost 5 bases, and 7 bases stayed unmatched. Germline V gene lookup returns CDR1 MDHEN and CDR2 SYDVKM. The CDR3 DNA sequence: TGTGCCAGCAGTCTGAATGGGACAGGGGGCAACGAGCAGTACTTC. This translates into CASSLNGTGGNEQYF.

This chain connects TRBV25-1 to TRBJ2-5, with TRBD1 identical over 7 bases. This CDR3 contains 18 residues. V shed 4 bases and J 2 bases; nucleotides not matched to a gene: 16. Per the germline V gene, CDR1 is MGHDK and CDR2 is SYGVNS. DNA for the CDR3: TGTGCCAGCAGTGTTCTCACGCCCCGGGACAGAGGGCAAGAGACCCAGTACTTC. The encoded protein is CASSVLTPRDRGQETQYF. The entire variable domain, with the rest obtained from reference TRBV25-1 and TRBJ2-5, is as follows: EADIYQTPRYLVIGTGKKITLECSQTMGHDKMYWYQQDPGMELHLIHYSYGVNSTEKGDLSSESTVSRIRTEHFPLTLESARPSHTSQYLCASSVLTPRDRGQETQYFGPGTRLLVL.

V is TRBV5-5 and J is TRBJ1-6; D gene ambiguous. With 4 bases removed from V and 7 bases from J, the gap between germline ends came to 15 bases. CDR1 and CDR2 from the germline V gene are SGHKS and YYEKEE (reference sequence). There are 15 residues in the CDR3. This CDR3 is CASSPVWATNSPLHF. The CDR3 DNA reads TGTGCCAGCAGCCCAGTATGGGCTACGAATTCACCCCTCCACTTT.

Here the CDR3 DNA reads TGTGCCTGGAGCCCCTTATTAGGTAGGGGGACGACTACACCCCGGAGCTCTGGAAACACCATATATTTT. It translates to CAWSPLLGRGTTTPRSSGNTIYF. V usage is TRBV30 and J usage is TRBJ1-3; maybe TRBD1 (6 bases). The CDR3 loop spans 23 amino acids. V dropped 3 bases and J dropped 0 bases, with 36 bases sitting between them. Germline values: CDR1 GTSNPN, CDR2 SVGIG (reference sequence).

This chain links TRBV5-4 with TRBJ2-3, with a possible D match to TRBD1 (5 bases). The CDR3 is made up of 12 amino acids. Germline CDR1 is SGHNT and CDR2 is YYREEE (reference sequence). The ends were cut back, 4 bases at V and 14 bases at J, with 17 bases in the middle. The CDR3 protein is CASSIKGLVRYF. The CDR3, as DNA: TGTGCCAGCAGCATCAAGGGGCTTGTAAGGTATTTT.

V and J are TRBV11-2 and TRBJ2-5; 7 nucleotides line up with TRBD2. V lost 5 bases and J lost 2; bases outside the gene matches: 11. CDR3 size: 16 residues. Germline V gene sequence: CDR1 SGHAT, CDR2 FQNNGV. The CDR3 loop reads CASSTTPPSGQETQYF. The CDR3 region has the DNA TGTGCCAGCAGCACCACCCCGCCTAGCGGACAAGAGACCCAGTACTTC.

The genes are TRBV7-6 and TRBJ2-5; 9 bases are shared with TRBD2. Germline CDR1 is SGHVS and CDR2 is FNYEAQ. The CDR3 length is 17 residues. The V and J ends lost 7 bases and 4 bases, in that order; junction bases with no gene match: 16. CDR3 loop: CASTLRPAGTSRETQYF. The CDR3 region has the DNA TGTGCCAGCACCCTACGCCCAGCCGGGACTAGCCGAGAGACCCAGTACTTC.

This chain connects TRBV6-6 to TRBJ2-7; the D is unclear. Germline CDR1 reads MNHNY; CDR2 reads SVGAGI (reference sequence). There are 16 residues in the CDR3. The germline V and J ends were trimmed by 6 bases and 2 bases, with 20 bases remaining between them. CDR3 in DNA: TGTGCCAGCAGCCAACTACTTGAATGGAGTCCCTACGAGCAGTACTTC. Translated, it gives CASSQLLEWSPYEQYF.

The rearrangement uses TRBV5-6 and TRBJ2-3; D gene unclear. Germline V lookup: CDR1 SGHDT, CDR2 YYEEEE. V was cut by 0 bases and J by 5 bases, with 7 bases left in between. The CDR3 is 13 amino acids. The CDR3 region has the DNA TGTGCCAGCAGCTTGGACATCATAGATACGCAGTATTTT. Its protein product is CASSLDIIDTQYF.

CDR3 sequence (DNA): TGTGCCAGCAGCTTAAAGAGTGGTAAGCCCGGGACAGTCTCCTACAATGAGCAGTTCTTC. It is translated as CASSLKSGKPGTVSYNEQFF. This sequence joins TRBV7-3 and TRBJ2-1; the match to TRBD1 covers 7 bases. The V gene end was trimmed by 1 base and the J gene end by 0 bases; junction bases not matched to a gene: 15. The V gene's germline CDR1 is SGHTA and CDR2 FQGTGA. This CDR3 has 20 amino acids.

The CDR3 reads CASSEGTGLNEQFF. The CDR3 nucleotides read TGTGCCAGCAGTGAAGGGACAGGGCTCAATGAGCAGTTCTTC. V is TRBV2 and J is TRBJ2-1; 8 nucleotides align to TRBD1. This CDR3 comprises 14 residues. CDR1 is SNHLY, CDR2 FYNNEI, per germline. V dropped 1 base and J dropped 6; count of bases not matched to a gene: 2. The variable domain in full, with the rest retrieved from reference TRBV2 and TRBJ2-1, is EPEVTQTPSHQVTQMGQEVILRCVPISNHLYFYWYRQILGQKVEFLVSFYNNEISEKSEIFDDQFSVERPDGSNFTLKIRSTKLEDSAMYFCASSEGTGLNEQFFGPGTRLTVL.

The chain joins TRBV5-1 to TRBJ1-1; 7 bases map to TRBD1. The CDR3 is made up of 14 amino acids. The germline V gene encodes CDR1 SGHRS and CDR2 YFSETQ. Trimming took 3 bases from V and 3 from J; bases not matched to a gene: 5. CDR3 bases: TGCGCCAGCAGCTCGGGACAGACGGACACTGAAGCTTTCTTT. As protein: CASSSGQTDTEAFF.

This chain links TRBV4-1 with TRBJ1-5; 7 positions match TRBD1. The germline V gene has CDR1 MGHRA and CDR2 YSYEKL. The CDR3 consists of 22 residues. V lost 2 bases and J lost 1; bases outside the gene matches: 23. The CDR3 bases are TGCGCCAGCAGCCAACCTCGGTTAGGGACCCAGGGGGAGGTCAGAAGCAATCAGCCCCAGCATTTT. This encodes CASSQPRLGTQGEVRSNQPQHF.

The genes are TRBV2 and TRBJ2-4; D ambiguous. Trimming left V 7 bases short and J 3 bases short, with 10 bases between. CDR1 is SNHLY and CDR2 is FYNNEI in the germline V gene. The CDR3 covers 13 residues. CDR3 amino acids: CASMRSGKNIQYF. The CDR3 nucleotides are TGTGCCAGCATGAGGTCCGGCAAAAACATTCAGTACTTC. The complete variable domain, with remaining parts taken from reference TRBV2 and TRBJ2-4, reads EPEVTQTPSHQVTQMGQEVILRCVPISNHLYFYWYRQILGQKVEFLVSFYNNEISEKSEIFDDQFSVERPDGSNFTLKIRSTKLEDSAMYFCASMRSGKNIQYFGAGTRLSVL.

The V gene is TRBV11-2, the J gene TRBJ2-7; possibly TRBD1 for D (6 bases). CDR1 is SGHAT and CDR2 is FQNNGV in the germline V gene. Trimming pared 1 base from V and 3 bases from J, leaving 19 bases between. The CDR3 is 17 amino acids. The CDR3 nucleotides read TGTGCCAGCAGCTTAGTTGTCATCGGACAGAACGGCTACGAGCAGTACTTC. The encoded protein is CASSLVVIGQNGYEQYF.

In DNA, the CDR3 is TGTGCCAGTACAGCCGGCGGGCAGAGAAATTCACCCCTCCACTTT. This translates into CASTAGGQRNSPLHF. The chain joins TRBV19 to TRBJ1-6; D call uncertain. Germline V lookup: CDR1 LNHDA, CDR2 SQIVND (reference sequence). The V end lost 7 bases, the J end lost 7 bases, and 17 bases lay between the germline ends. The CDR3 consists of 15 residues.

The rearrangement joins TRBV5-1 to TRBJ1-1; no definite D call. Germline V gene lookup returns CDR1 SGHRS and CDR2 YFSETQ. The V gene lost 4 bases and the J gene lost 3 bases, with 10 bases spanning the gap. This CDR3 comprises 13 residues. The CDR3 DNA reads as TGCGCCAGCAGCCCGAACATCTACACTGAAGCTTTCTTT. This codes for CASSPNIYTEAFF.

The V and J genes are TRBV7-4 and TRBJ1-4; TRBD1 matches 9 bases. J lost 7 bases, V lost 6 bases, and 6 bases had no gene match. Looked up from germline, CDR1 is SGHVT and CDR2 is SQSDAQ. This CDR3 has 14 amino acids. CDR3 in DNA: TGTGCCAGCAGGTCCGGACAGGGGACTGAAAAACTGTTTTTT. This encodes CASRSGQGTEKLFF.

In nucleotides, the CDR3 is TGCGCCAGCAGCTCGGACCTAAGGACTAGCGGGGTTGGTTACGAGCAGTACTTC. Translating it yields CASSSDLRTSGVGYEQYF. The chain employs TRBV5-1 and TRBJ2-7, with 12 bases matching TRBD2. The ends lost 3 bases at V and 4 bases at J; junction bases unmatched: 14. CDR1 is SGHRS and CDR2 is YFSETQ in the germline V gene. The CDR3 is 18 amino acids.